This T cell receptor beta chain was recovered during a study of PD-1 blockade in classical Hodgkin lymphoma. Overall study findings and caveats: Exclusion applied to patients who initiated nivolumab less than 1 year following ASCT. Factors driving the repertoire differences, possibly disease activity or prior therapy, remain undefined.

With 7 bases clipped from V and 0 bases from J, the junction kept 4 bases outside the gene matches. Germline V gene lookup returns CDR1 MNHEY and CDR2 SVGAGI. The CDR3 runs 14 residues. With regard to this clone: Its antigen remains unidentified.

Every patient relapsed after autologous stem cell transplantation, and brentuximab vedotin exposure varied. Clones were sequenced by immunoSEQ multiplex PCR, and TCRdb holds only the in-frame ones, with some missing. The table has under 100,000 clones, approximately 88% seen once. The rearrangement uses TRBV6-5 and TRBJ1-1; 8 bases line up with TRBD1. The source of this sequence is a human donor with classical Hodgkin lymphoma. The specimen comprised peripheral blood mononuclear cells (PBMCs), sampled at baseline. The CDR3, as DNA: TGTGCCAGCAACTGGGACAGGTTGAACACTGAAGCTTTCTTT. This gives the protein CASNWDRLNTEAFF.